The subject of this entry is one T cell receptor (beta chain). The sample belongs to a study of cytomegalovirus exposure and HLA in healthy donors. Germline CDR1 is SNHLY and CDR2 is FYNNEI. This CDR3 is built from 18 residues. A multiplex PCR was run with 60 Vbeta primers and 13 Jbeta primers. Repertoires were generated with immunoSEQ multiplex PCR, while TCRdb's copy carries only in-frame clones and drops some. The data contain 110,000 or so clones, 75% to 85% of them seen just once; the ten biggest clones take up around 2%. Input material: PBMCs. The sequence came from a man between 35 and 55 years old in good health and CMV-seronegative. This chain joins TRBV2 and TRBJ2-5; 12 nucleotides align to TRBD2. The J call may be in error: the DNA end matches TRBJ2-7 better. Here the CDR3 reads CASSPYNSLAGGPYEQYF. The CDR3 DNA is TGTGCCAGCAGTCCCTACAATTCACTAGCGGGAGGCCCCTACGAGCAGTACTTC.